The rows below give T cell receptor beta chains drawn from one sample of a study of memory CD4+ T cells and cytomegalovirus serostatus. The table came from immunoSEQ multiplex PCR; TCRdb's copy has only in-frame clones and leaves some out. The repertoire has just over 45,000 clones, around 77% of them found once; the top ten carry approximately 0.58%. Sequencing was done on a sample of memory CD4+ T cells from blood. Receptor source: an adult in good health and CMV-seronegative. The CDR3 runs from the conserved cysteine through the conserved F or W. A D gene is named only where the DNA matches it firmly. The size field is filled for only some rows; it gives once, few, many or a size class.

D gene,clone size,J gene,V gene,CDR3 protein,CDR3 DNA
TRBD1,once,TRBJ2-5,TRBV10-3,CATGLQGENGAQYF,TGTGCCACCGGCCTCCAGGGGGAAAATGGGGCCCAGTACTTC
TRBD1,-,TRBJ2-1,TRBV18,CASSRQGATNEQFF,TGTGCCAGCTCCCGACAGGGGGCGACGAATGAGCAGTTCTTC
TRBD1,-,TRBJ2-5,TRBV20-1,CSAGTGETQYF,TGCAGTGCCGGGACAGGCGAGACCCAGTACTTC
-,-,TRBJ1-2,TRBV7-2,CASSPRQHGYTF,TGTGCCAGCAGCCCTCGACAGCATGGCTACACCTTC
-,-,TRBJ2-3,TRBV5-6,CASSLSAPDTQYF,TGTGCCAGCAGCTTGTCGGCGCCAGATACGCAGTATTTT
-,-,TRBJ1-2,TRBV30,CAWSSTIGGYTF,TGTGCCTGGAGTTCGACAATTGGGGGCTACACCTTC
TRBD2,-,TRBJ2-2,TRBV15,CATSPESGGGELFF,TGTGCCACCAGCCCTGAGTCGGGAGGAGGGGAGCTGTTTTTT
-,-,TRBJ1-2,TRBV19,CASSSQTRKVDYGYTF,TGTGCCAGTAGTTCACAGACCAGGAAGGTTGACTATGGCTACACCTTC
-,few,TRBJ1-6,TRBV5-1,CASSFISGMSYNSPLHF,TGCGCCAGCAGCTTCATTTCAGGGATGTCCTATAATTCACCCCTCCACTTT
TRBD2,-,TRBJ2-2,TRBV6-1,CASSERGNSGANTGELFF,TGTGCCAGCAGTGAAAGGGGGAATAGCGGGGCGAACACCGGGGAGCTGTTTTTT
-,-,TRBJ1-2,TRBV14,CASSQDGGFYGYTF,TGTGCCAGCAGCCAAGATGGGGGATTCTATGGCTACACCTTC
TRBD1,-,TRBJ1-4,TRBV10-3,CAISSGTGGWNEKLFF,TGTGCCATCAGCTCTGGGACAGGGGGGTGGAATGAAAAACTGTTTTTT
-,-,TRBJ2-1,TRBV15,CATSRAGPSGDPYNEQFF,TGTGCCACCAGCAGAGCGGGGCCCTCGGGGGATCCCTACAATGAGCAGTTCTTC
TRBD2,-,TRBJ2-1,TRBV10-3,CATKRTSGGTFLDEQFF,TGTGCCACAAAACGGACTAGCGGGGGGACATTTTTGGATGAGCAGTTCTTC
-,few,TRBJ1-5,TRBV6-1,CASRTLSNQPQHF,TGTGCCAGCAGGACACTTAGCAATCAGCCCCAGCATTTT
TRBD1,once,TRBJ1-2,TRBV30,CAWRLTGGRRHGYTF,TGTGCCTGGAGATTGACAGGGGGGAGGAGGCATGGCTACACCTTC
-,-,TRBJ2-7,TRBV15,CATSGVQGPYEQYF,TGTGCCACCAGTGGTGTGCAGGGACCCTACGAGCAGTACTTC
TRBD2,-,TRBJ2-3,TRBV10-3,CATGLAGGTDTQYF,TGTGCCACGGGACTAGCGGGGGGGACAGATACGCAGTATTTT
-,few,TRBJ1-6,TRBV11-2,CASSKWTNRASSYNSPLHF,TGTGCCAGCAGCAAATGGACCAACAGGGCAAGCTCCTATAATTCACCCCTCCACTTT
-,-,TRBJ2-3,TRBV5-1,CASSWTEHRTDTQYF,TGCGCCAGCAGCTGGACAGAACACCGCACAGATACGCAGTATTTT